A single sample gave rise to the 27 T cell receptor beta chains below, sequenced in a study of CD8 T cells in ankylosing spondylitis. TCRdb re-derived calls from the 5' RACE reads in MiXCR, one entry per CDR3 protein. The top ten clones hold roughly 4.5% of a sample with some 130,000 distinct CDR3 sequences, roughly 11% of them seen once. The specimen sequenced was blood, either unsorted or a sorted T cell fraction (not recorded which). Source of these receptors: a female donor with ankylosing spondylitis or in good health (not recorded which).

Concerning this clonotype itself: A single base separates this from a much larger clone, so it may be a read error. V usage is TRBV7-6 and J usage is TRBJ2-7; no firm D call. Germline assignment: CDR1 SGHVS and CDR2 FNYEAQ. CDR3 length: 12 residues. CDR3 DNA: TGTACCAGCAGCCCCCGGGTGGACGAGCAGTACTTC. It is translated as CTSSPRVDEQYF.

There are many counts of this clonotype. This CDR3 reads CASSQIPGQGAAYGYTF. In DNA, the CDR3 is TGTGCCAGCAGCCAAATACCAGGACAGGGGGCCGCCTATGGCTACACCTTC. This chain uses TRBV3-1 with TRBJ1-2; 11 positions agree with TRBD1. J lost 4 bases, V lost 2 bases, and 9 bases had no gene match. The germline gives CDR1 LGHDT, CDR2 YNNKEL (reference sequence). This CDR3 region has 17 residues.

This clonotype was recorded many times. V usage is TRBV7-8 and J usage is TRBJ2-6; D unclear. Trimming took off 4 bases at V and 0 bases at J, with 4 bases between the two ends. The germline V gene encodes CDR1 SGHVS and CDR2 FQNEAQ. The CDR3 runs to 14 residues. The CDR3 protein is CASSYYSGANVLTF. In DNA, the CDR3 is TGTGCCAGCAGCTATTACTCTGGGGCCAACGTCCTGACTTTC.

This clonotype came up many times. The V gene is TRBV28, the J gene TRBJ1-5, with 8 bases lining up with TRBD1. The CDR3 is made up of 15 amino acids. In germline, CDR1 is MDHEN, CDR2 SYDVKM. V was pared by 5 bases and J by 4 bases, with 7 bases of the junction left unmatched. CDR3 in DNA: TGTGCCAGCAGTCCCCCGGACAGGGTAAATCAGCCCCAGCATTTT. This translates into CASSPPDRVNQPQHF.

This clonotype was seen at least ten times. The J gene is TRBJ2-1, the V gene TRBV20-1; 13 positions match TRBD2. With V trimmed by 5 bases and J by 5 bases, 0 bases remained unmatched. The CDR3 is 13 residues long. Germline-derived CDR1 and CDR2 are DFQATT and SNEGSKA (reference sequence). The chain's CDR3 is CSAGTSGNNEQFF. The CDR3 nucleotides read TGCAGTGCTGGGACTAGCGGGAACAATGAGCAGTTCTTC.

This clonotype was detected ten times or more. This chain links TRBV7-9 with TRBJ2-3; D is undetermined. CDR3 length equals 16 residues. V lost 3 bases and J lost 4, with 17 bases in between. The germline V gene has CDR1 SEHNR and CDR2 FQNEAQ (reference sequence). The CDR3 spells CASSLGPWGASDTQYF. The CDR3 DNA is TGTGCCAGCAGCTTGGGCCCCTGGGGTGCTTCAGATACGCAGTATTTT.

The chain has TRBV12-3 or TRBV12-4 and TRBJ2-7; no clear D. V was trimmed by 7 bases and J by 0 bases, leaving 16 bases between them. The CDR3 contains 15 residues. CDR3 sequence reads: CASTGSRDNSYEQYF. In DNA, the CDR3 is TGTGCCAGCACCGGATCACGTGACAACTCCTACGAGCAGTACTTC.

The V and J genes are TRBV11-2 and TRBJ2-7; 11 nucleotides match TRBD2. CDR3 length: 15 amino acids. CDR1 is SGHAT, CDR2 FQNNGV, per germline. After removal of 1 base from V and 6 bases from J, the junction contained 5 bases not matched to a gene. The DNA of the CDR3 is TGTGCCAGCAGCTTAGTAGTACTAGCGGGAGTCGAGCAGTACTTC. Protein sequence: CASSLVVLAGVEQYF.

This clonotype was seen ten or more times. The chain carries TRBV29-1 and TRBJ2-1; TRBD2 agrees at 9 bases. The CDR3 extends over 13 amino acids. CDR1 is SQVTM, CDR2 ANQGSEA, per germline. J was trimmed by 6 bases and V by 4 bases; bases with no gene match: 4. The CDR3 DNA is TGCAGCGTTGCGACTAGCGGTATCAATGAGCAGTTCTTC. Amino acids: CSVATSGINEQFF.

This clonotype was counted between two and nine times. The chain employs TRBV20-1 and TRBJ1-1; possibly TRBD1 for D (5 bases). The CDR3 extends over 14 amino acids. Trimming pared 5 bases from V and 4 bases from J, leaving 17 bases between. Germline loops: CDR1 DFQATT, CDR2 SNEGSKA (reference sequence). The CDR3 nucleotides are TGCAGTGCTGGACGGACTGGGGGGGGCACTGAAGCTTTCTTT. Its protein product is CSAGRTGGGTEAFF.

This clonotype occurred many times. This chain uses TRBV24-1 with TRBJ1-2; possible D gene TRBD1, 6 bases. The V gene lost 4 bases and the J gene lost 8 bases, with 13 bases spanning the gap. This CDR3 has 13 residues. CDR1 is KGHDR and CDR2 is SFDVKD in the germline V gene. The CDR3 nucleotides read TGTGCCACCAGTGACAACAGGGTCAAGGGCTACACCTTC. The encoded protein is CATSDNRVKGYTF.

This clonotype was observed a single time. A read error may explain this, as a much larger clone is one base away. The chain's CDR3 is CASTPNGSTGELFF. DNA of the CDR3: TGTGCCAGCACCCCGAACGGATCTACCGGGGAGCTGTTTTTT. The chain carries TRBV12-3 or TRBV12-4 and TRBJ2-2; D is ambiguous. CDR3 length equals 14 residues. V lost 7 bases to trimming and J lost 5 bases, with 14 bases between them.

Many counts were recorded for this clonotype. V usage is TRBV12-3 or TRBV12-4 and J usage is TRBJ2-1; maybe TRBD2 (7 bases). V was trimmed by 3 bases and J by 13 bases, leaving 16 bases between them. The CDR3 contains 13 residues. This CDR3 reads CASSFGGQERQFF. The CDR3 nucleotides are TGTGCCAGCAGTTTCGGGGGGCAGGAACGACAGTTCTTC.

A few counts support this clonotype. This rearrangement joins TRBV6-5 to TRBJ1-3, with 9 bases aligning to TRBD1. J was trimmed by 6 bases and V by 2 bases; bases with no gene match: 5. This CDR3 is 15 amino acids long. Per the germline V gene, CDR1 is MNHEY and CDR2 is SVGAGI. CDR3 nucleotides: TGTGCCAGCAGTTACGGACAGGGGACAGAAAACACCATATATTTT. It specifies CASSYGQGTENTIYF.

This clonotype has a count of ten or more. The CDR3 region has the DNA TGTGCCAGCAGCGAAGGGACTAGCGGGACACTCTACGAGCAGTACTTC. Its protein product is CASSEGTSGTLYEQYF. V usage is TRBV12-3 or TRBV12-4 and J usage is TRBJ2-7; 13 bases are shared with TRBD2. V dropped 6 bases and J dropped 3; count of bases not matched to a gene: 8. The CDR3 is made up of 16 amino acids.

In this sample, this clonotype turned up many times. This rearrangement joins TRBV20-1 to TRBJ1-6; D may be TRBD1 (5 bases). CDR3 size: 12 residues. The V and J ends lost 3 bases and 6 bases respectively, with 6 bases between them. The germline V gene encodes CDR1 DFQATT and CDR2 SNEGSKA (reference sequence). As DNA, the CDR3 is TGCAGTGCTAGGACAGTTAATTCACCCCTCCACTTT. Translating gives CSARTVNSPLHF.

This clonotype was detected many times. The V and J genes are TRBV2 and TRBJ1-5, with D possibly matching TRBD1 (5 bases). Germline-derived CDR1 and CDR2 are SNHLY and FYNNEI. V dropped 7 bases and J dropped 6 bases, with 13 bases sitting between them. This CDR3 comprises 13 residues. This CDR3 is CASTPRGLQPQHF. Written as DNA, the CDR3 is TGTGCCAGCACCCCCCGGGGACTTCAGCCCCAGCATTTT.

This chain joins TRBV29-1 and TRBJ1-2; possibly TRBD1 for D (6 bases). Germline assignment: CDR1 SQVTM and CDR2 ANQGSEA. The CDR3 has 14 residues. V gave up 5 bases and J gave up 6 bases, with 19 bases separating them. CDR3 protein: CSVSPSGTIHGYTF. CDR3 nucleotide sequence: TGCAGCGTTTCCCCATCCGGGACAATCCATGGCTACACCTTC.

This clonotype was found many times. The chain joins TRBV7-2 to TRBJ2-1; TRBD2 aligns across 15 bases. The CDR3 contains 16 residues. Germline assignment: CDR1 SGHTA and CDR2 FQGNSA. V gave up 1 base and J gave up 14 bases; unmatched junction bases: 9. CDR3 residues: CASSLVTGLAGGQKFF. CDR3 bases: TGTGCCAGCAGCTTAGTGACTGGACTAGCGGGGGGGCAGAAGTTCTTC.

This clonotype was counted ten times or more. This chain links TRBV20-1 with TRBJ2-7; D is possibly TRBD2 (5 bases). Germline V gives CDR1 DFQATT, CDR2 SNEGSKA (reference sequence). V lost 3 bases, J lost 0 bases, and 12 bases lay in between. The CDR3 is 14 residues long. The CDR3 DNA is TGCAGTGCTAGGACCCGACTACGCTCCTACGAGCAGTACTTC. This gives the protein CSARTRLRSYEQYF.

As regards this clonotype: This may be a read error, as it is one base from a much larger clone. This sequence joins TRBV6-1 and TRBJ2-7, with 13 bases matching TRBD2. Per germline, CDR1 MNHNS and CDR2 SASEGT. The CDR3 is made up of 13 amino acids. The DNA for the CDR3 is TGTACCAGCAGTGAGGGACTAGCGGGGAAACAGTACTTC. It encodes CTSSEGLAGKQYF.

This clonotype was picked up a small number of times. The J gene is TRBJ2-7, the V gene TRBV2; perhaps D is TRBD1 or TRBD2 (6 bases each). The CDR3 runs 15 residues. V lost 8 bases and J 7 bases, leaving 24 bases between the germline ends. From germline, CDR1 is SNHLY and CDR2 FYNNEI. The CDR3 bases are TGTGCCAGCCCTCCTGGAGGGACGGGGGCTAGGGAGCAGTACTTC. It codes for CASPPGGTGAREQYF.

CDR3 protein: CASSLEVGSPYEQYF. The CDR3 DNA is TGTGCCAGCAGCTTAGAGGTGGGCAGTCCCTACGAGCAGTACTTC. The gene calls are TRBV7-2 and TRBJ2-7; D is undetermined. V was shortened by 1 base and J by 2 bases, with 12 bases between the two germline ends. The V gene's germline CDR1 is SGHTA and CDR2 FQGNSA. This CDR3 is built from 15 residues.

In its sample, this clonotype was seen many times. The chain carries TRBV11-2 and TRBJ2-3; D call uncertain. V was shortened by 5 bases and J by 3 bases, with 18 bases between the two germline ends. Germline CDR1 reads SGHAT; CDR2 reads FQNNGV. CDR3 length: 16 amino acids. The chain's CDR3 is CASSPTGAWGTDTQYF. The CDR3 DNA sequence: TGTGCCAGCAGCCCGACCGGAGCGTGGGGAACAGATACGCAGTATTTT.

This chain joins TRBV29-1 and TRBJ2-6; D call uncertain. CDR3 size: 12 residues. The germline V and J ends were trimmed by 2 bases and 3 bases, with 2 bases remaining between them. CDR1 SQVTM and CDR2 ANQGSEA come from the germline V gene. As DNA, the CDR3 is TGCAGCGTTGAAATTGGGGCCAACGTCCTGACTTTC. The encoded protein is CSVEIGANVLTF. The variable domain in full, completed from reference TRBV29-1 and TRBJ2-6, reads SAVISQKPSRDICQRGTSLTIQCQVDSQVTMMFWYRQQPGQSLTLIATANQGSEATYESGFVIDKFPISRPNLTFSTLTVSNMSPEDSSIYLCSVEIGANVLTFGAGSRLTVL.

This clonotype was picked up many times. The rearrangement joins TRBV7-1 to TRBJ2-2, with D unresolved. TRBV7-1 is filed as an ORF, its function uncertain. The length of the CDR3 is 14 residues. The V end lost 2 bases, the J end lost 0 bases, and 4 bases lay between the germline ends. The CDR3 reads CASSSTSNTGELFF. DNA for the CDR3: TGTGCCAGCAGCTCAACATCGAACACCGGGGAGCTGTTTTTT.

Turning to this clonotype: It may be a read error: a sequence one base away is much more abundant. The chain combines TRBV10-3 with TRBJ2-1; perhaps D is TRBD1 or TRBD2 (5 bases each). Trimming cost V 6 bases and J 8 bases, with 14 bases left between them. This CDR3 is built from 13 residues. Germline V lookup: CDR1 ENHRY, CDR2 SYGVKD. The CDR3 sequence is CAIRTGLIDEQFF. CDR3 sequence (DNA): TGTGCCATCAGAACAGGACTCATCGATGAGCAGTTCTTC.